This TCR beta chain was sequenced for a study of T cells in Graves' hyperthyroidism and ophthalmopathy. In making diagnoses, clinical symptoms, serum thyroxine and TRAb, thyroid ultrasound and orbital computed tomography were all used. Amplified TCR beta CDR3 regions came from RNA transcripts. An initial round of RT-PCR targeting the TCR CDR3 relied on the HTBI primer set. Using its own MiXCR run on the multiplex PCR reads, TCRdb lists one record per CDR3 protein. The repertoire holds 480,000 or so distinct CDR3 sequences, approximately 49% seen once, with 44% in the top ten. Notes on the study in general: From stable hyperthyroidism, ophthalmopathy was separated by a 13 V-J model. Blood also showed most of the thyroid clonotypes that were expanded above 0.001.

This clonotype was picked up a small number of times. What it recognizes is unknown. The sample consisted of peripheral blood or thyroid tissue (not recorded which). The sequence was obtained from an adult woman with Graves' disease, either hyperthyroidism or ophthalmopathy (not recorded which).

In DNA form, the CDR3 reads TGTGCCAGCAGCAAACAGGGAAGTGGGCCTTGGTACTTC. This encodes CASSKQGSGPWYF. V usage is TRBV7-9 and J usage is TRBJ2-7; D may be TRBD1 (6 bases). Per the germline V gene, CDR1 is SEHNR and CDR2 is FQNEAQ (reference sequence). With 5 bases removed from V and 12 bases from J, the gap between germline ends came to 20 bases. The CDR3 has 13 residues.